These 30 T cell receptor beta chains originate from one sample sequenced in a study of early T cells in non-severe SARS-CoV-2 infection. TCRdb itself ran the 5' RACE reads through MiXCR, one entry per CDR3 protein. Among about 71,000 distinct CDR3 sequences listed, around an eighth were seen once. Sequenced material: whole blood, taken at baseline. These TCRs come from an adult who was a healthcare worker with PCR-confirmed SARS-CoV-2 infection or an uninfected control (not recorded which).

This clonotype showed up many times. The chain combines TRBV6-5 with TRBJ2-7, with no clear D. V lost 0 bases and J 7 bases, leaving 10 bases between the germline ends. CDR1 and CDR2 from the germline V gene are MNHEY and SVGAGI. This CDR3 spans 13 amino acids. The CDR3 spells CASSYSRRQEQYF. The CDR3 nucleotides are TGTGCCAGCAGTTACTCTCGTCGTCAGGAGCAGTACTTC.

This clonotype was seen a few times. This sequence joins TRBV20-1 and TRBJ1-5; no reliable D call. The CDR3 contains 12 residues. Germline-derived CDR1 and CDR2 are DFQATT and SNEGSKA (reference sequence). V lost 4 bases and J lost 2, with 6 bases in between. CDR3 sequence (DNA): TGCAGTGCTAAGGAGGGCAATCAGCCCCAGCATTTT. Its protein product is CSAKEGNQPQHF.

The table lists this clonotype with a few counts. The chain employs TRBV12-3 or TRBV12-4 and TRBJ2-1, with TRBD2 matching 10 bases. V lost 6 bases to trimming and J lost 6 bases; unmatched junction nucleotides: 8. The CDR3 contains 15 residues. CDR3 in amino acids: CASRPSGGAGNEQFF. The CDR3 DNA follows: TGTGCCAGCAGACCCAGCGGGGGGGCAGGCAATGAGCAGTTCTTC.

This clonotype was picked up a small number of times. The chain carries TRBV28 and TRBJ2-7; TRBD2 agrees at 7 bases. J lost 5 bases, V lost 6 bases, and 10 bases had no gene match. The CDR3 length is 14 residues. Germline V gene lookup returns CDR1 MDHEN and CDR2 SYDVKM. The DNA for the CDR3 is TGTGCCAGCAGCTTTCTCAGGGAGGGCCACGAGCAGTACTTC. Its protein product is CASSFLREGHEQYF.

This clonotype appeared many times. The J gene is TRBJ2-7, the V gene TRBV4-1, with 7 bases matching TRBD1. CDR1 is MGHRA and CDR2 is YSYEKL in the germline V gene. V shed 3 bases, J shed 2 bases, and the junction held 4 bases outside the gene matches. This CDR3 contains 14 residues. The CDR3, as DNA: TGCGCCAGCAGCCACCGACAGGGTACCTACGAGCAGTACTTC. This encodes CASSHRQGTYEQYF.

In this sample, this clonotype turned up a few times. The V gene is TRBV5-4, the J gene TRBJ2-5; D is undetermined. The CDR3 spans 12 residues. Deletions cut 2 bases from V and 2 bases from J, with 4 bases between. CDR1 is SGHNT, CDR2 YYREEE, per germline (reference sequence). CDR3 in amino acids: CASSFPQETQYF. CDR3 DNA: TGTGCCAGCAGCTTTCCGCAAGAGACCCAGTACTTC.

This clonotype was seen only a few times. The CDR3 protein is CASSQVDRASYNEQFF. Here the CDR3 DNA reads TGCGCCAGCAGCCAAGTGGACAGGGCGTCCTACAATGAGCAGTTCTTC. The chain uses TRBV4-3 and TRBJ2-1; TRBD1 matches 8 bases. The length of the CDR3 is 16 residues. After removal of 1 base from V and 1 base from J, the junction contained 3 bases not matched to a gene. Germline V lookup: CDR1 LGHNA, CDR2 YSLEER.

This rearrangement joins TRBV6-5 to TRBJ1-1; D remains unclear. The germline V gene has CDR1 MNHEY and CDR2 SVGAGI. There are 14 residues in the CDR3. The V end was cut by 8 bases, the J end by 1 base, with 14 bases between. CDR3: CASGIQLPNTEAFF. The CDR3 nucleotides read TGTGCCAGCGGAATACAGCTCCCGAACACTGAAGCTTTCTTT.

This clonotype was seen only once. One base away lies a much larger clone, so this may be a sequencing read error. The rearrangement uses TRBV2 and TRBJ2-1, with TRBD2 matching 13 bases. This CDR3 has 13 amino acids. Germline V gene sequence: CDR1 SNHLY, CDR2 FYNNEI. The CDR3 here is CVTGTSGDNEQFF. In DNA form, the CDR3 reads TGTGTCACCGGGACTAGCGGGGACAATGAGCAGTTCTTC.

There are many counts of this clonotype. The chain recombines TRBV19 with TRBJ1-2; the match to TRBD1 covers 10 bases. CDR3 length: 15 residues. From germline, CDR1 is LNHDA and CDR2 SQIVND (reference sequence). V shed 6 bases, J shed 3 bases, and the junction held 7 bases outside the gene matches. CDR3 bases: TGTGCCAGTAGAGAACAGACAGGGGGCGACTATGGCTACACCTTC. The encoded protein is CASREQTGGDYGYTF.

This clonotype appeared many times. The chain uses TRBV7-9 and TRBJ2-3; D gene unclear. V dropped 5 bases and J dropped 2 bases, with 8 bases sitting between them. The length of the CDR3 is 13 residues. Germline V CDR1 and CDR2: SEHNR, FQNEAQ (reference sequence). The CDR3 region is CASSAGYTDTQYF. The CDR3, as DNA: TGTGCCAGCAGCGCCGGCTACACAGATACGCAGTATTTT.

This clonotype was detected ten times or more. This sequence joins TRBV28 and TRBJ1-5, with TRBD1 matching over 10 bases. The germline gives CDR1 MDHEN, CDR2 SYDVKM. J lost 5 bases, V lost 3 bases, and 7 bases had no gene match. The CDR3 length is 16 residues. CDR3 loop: CASSLGKGTGDQPQHF. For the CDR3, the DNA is TGTGCCAGCAGTTTGGGGAAAGGGACAGGGGATCAGCCCCAGCATTTT.

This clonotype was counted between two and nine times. In DNA, the CDR3 is TGTGCCAGCAGTTTTAACAGGGGCTACGAGCAGTACTTC. Translating gives CASSFNRGYEQYF. The chain is built from TRBV12-3 or TRBV12-4 and TRBJ2-7; 7 bases line up with TRBD1. V dropped 3 bases and J dropped 3; count of bases not matched to a gene: 2. There are 13 residues in the CDR3.

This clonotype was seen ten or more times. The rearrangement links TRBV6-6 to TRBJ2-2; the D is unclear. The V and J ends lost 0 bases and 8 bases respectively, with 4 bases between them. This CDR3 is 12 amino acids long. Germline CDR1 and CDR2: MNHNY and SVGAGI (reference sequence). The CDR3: CASSYSKGELFF. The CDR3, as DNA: TGTGCCAGCAGTTACTCGAAAGGGGAGCTGTTTTTT.

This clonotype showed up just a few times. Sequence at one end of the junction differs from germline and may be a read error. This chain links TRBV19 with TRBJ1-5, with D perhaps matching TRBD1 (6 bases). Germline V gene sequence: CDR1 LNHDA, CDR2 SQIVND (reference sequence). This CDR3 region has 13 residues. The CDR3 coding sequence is TGTGCCAGTACCCCGGGGGCCGGTCAGTCCCAGCATTTT. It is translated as CASTPGAGQSQHF.

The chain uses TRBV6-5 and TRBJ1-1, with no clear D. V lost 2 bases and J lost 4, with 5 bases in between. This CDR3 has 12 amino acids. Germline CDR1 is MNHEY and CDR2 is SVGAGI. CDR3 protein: CASSYGATEAFF. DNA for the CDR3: TGTGCCAGCAGTTACGGTGCCACTGAAGCTTTCTTT.

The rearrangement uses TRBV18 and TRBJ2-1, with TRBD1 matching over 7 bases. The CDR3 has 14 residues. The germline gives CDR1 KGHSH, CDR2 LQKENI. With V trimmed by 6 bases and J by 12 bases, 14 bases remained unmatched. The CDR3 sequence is CASSPTGPLSGQFF. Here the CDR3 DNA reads TGTGCCAGCTCCCCGACAGGGCCCCTTAGTGGGCAGTTCTTC. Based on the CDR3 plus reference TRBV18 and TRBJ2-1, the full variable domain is NAGVMQNPRHLVRRRGQEARLRCSPMKGHSHVYWYRQLPEEGLKFMVYLQKENIIDESGMPKERFSAEFPKEGPSILRIQQVVRGDSAAYFCASSPTGPLSGQFFGPGTRLTVL.

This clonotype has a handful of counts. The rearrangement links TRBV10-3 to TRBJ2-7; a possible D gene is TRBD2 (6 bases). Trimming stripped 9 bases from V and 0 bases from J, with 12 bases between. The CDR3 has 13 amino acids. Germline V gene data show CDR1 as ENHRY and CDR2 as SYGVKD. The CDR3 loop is CAISSANSYEQYF. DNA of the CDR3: TGTGCCATTTCTAGCGCCAACTCCTACGAGCAGTACTTC.

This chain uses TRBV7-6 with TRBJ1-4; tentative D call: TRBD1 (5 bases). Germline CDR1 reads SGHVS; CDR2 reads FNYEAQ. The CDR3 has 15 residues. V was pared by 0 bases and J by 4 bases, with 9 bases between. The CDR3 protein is CASSLAGGGNEKLFF. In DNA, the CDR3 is TGTGCCAGCAGCTTAGCCGGCGGGGGTAATGAAAAACTGTTTTTT.

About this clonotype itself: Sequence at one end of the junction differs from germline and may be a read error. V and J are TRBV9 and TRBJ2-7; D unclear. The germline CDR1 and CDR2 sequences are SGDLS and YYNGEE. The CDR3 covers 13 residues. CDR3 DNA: TGTGCCAGCAGCGTAGGGGTAGGGCAGTGGCTGCACTTC. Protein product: CASSVGVGQWLHF.

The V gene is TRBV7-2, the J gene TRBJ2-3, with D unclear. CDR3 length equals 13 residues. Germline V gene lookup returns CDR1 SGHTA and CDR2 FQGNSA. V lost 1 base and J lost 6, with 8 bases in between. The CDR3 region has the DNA TGTGCCAGCAGCTTAGGGGCTAGGGATACGCAGTATTTT. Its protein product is CASSLGARDTQYF. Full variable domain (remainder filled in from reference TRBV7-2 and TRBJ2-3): GAGVSQSPSNKVTEKGKDVELRCDPISGHTALYWYRQSLGQGLEFLIYFQGNSAPDKSGLPSDRFSAERTGGSVSTLTIQRTQQEDSAVYLCASSLGARDTQYFGPGTRLTVL.

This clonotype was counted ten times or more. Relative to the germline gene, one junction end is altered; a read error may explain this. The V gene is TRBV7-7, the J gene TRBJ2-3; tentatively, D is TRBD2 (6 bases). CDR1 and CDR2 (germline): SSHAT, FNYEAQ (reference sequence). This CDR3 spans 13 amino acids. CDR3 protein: CASSPPGADTQYF. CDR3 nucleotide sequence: TGTGCTAGCAGCCCGCCGGGGGCAGATACGCAGTATTTT.

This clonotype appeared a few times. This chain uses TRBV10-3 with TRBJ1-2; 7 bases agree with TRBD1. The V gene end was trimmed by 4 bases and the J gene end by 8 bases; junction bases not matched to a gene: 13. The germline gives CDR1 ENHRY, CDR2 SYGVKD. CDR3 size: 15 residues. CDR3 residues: CAISADRQGTVGYTF. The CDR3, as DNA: TGTGCCATCAGTGCGGACAGGCAAGGGACGGTGGGCTACACCTTC.

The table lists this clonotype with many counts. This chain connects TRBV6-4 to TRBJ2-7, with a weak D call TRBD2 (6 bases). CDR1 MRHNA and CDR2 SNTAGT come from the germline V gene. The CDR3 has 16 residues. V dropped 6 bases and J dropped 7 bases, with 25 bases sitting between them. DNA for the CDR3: TGTGCCAGCAGCCTGGGCGGGGCGGCCCGCTTGGAGGAGCAGTACTTC. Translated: CASSLGGAARLEEQYF.

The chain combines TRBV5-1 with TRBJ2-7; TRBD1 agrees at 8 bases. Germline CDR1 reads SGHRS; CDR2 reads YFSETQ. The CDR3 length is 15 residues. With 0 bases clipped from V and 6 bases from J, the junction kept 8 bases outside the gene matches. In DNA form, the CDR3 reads TGCGCCAGCAGCTTGGACGGTCATACAGGGGGCGAGCAGTACTTC. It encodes CASSLDGHTGGEQYF.

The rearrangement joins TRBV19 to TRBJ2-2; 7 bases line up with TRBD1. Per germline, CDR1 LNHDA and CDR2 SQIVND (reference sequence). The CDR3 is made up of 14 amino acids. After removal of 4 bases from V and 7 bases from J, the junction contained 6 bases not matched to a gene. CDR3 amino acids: CASSKGTAHGELFF. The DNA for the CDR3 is TGTGCCAGTAGTAAGGGGACAGCCCACGGGGAGCTGTTTTTT.

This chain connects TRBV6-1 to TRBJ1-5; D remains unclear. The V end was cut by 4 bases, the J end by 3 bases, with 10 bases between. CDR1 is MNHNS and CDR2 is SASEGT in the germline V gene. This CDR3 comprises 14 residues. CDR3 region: CASSVYSNNQPQHF. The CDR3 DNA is TGTGCCAGCAGTGTCTACAGTAACAATCAGCCCCAGCATTTT.

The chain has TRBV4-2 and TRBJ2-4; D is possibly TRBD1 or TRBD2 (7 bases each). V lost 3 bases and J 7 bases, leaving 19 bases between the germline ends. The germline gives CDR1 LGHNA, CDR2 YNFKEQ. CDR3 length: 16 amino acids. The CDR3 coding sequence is TGTGCCAGCAGCCACCCGAAGACAGGGAGGGGGAACATTCAGTACTTC. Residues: CASSHPKTGRGNIQYF.

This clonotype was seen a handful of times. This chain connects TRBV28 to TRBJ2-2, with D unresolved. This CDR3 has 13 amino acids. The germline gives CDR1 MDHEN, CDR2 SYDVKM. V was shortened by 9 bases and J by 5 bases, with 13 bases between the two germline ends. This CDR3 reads CASPSPWTGELFF. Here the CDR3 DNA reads TGTGCCAGTCCCTCCCCTTGGACCGGGGAGCTGTTTTTT.

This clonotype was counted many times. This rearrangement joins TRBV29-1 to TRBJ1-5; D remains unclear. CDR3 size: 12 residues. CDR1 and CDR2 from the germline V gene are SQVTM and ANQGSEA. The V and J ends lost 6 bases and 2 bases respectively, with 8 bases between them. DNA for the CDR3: TGCAGCGTCCTCGCGGGCAATCAGCCCCAGCATTTT. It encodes CSVLAGNQPQHF.